The rows below give T cell receptor beta chains drawn from one sample of a study of OX40 agonist ivuxolimab in advanced cancers. The repertoire was sequenced with immunoSEQ multiplex PCR; TCRdb's copy has only in-frame clones and lacks some. Of about 60,000 clones listed, almost 95% are singletons. This specimen was CD4+ or CD8+ T cells sorted from blood, taken in a trial of the OX40 agonist ivuxolimab. The receptors stem from an adult with an advanced solid tumor such as melanoma, head and neck, liver or kidney cancer. Each CDR3 is given with its conserved first and last residue. Fields, in order: J gene, V gene, D gene, clone size, CDR3 protein, CDR3 DNA. The D gene is left open where the match is weak. Only some rows state a clone size, as once, few, many or a class for expanded clones.

>TRBJ2-3|TRBV6-5|TRBD2|NA
CASKREPKSTDTQYF
TGTGCCAGCAAGCGGGAGCCAAAAAGCACAGATACGCAGTATTTT
>TRBJ2-7|TRBV5-6|NA|NA
CASSLAGSSSYEQYF
TGTGCCAGCAGCTTGGCCGGCAGCAGCTCCTACGAGCAGTACTTC
>TRBJ2-1|TRBV7-9|TRBD2|NA
CASSLGLAGGYNEQFF
TGTGCCAGCAGCTTAGGGCTAGCGGGGGGATACAATGAGCAGTTCTTC
>TRBJ2-7|TRBV9|NA|NA
CASSVGDPSSYEQYF
TGTGCCAGCAGCGTAGGGGACCCTAGCTCCTACGAGCAGTACTTC
>TRBJ2-5|TRBV13|NA|NA
CASSLGPGAETQYF
TGTGCCAGCAGCTTAGGGCCAGGGGCAGAGACCCAGTACTTC
>TRBJ2-2|TRBV27|NA|NA
CASSFGLPNTGELFF
TGTGCCAGCAGTTTTGGGCTACCGAACACCGGGGAGCTGTTTTTT
>TRBJ2-3|TRBV13|TRBD2|NA
CASSSKGLASDTQYF
TGTGCCAGCAGCTCAAAGGGACTAGCGTCAGATACGCAGTATTTT
>TRBJ2-1|TRBV28|NA|NA
CASSLGLRYNEQFF
TGTGCCAGCAGTTTAGGGCTCAGGTACAATGAGCAGTTCTTC
>TRBJ2-7|TRBV10-3|NA|NA
CAISGPVDSFLDAYEQYF
TGTGCCATCAGTGGTCCAGTTGACAGCTTCTTAGATGCGTACGAGCAGTACTTC
>TRBJ2-2|TRBV4-1|NA|NA
CASSQGDYTGELFF
TGCGCCAGCAGCCAAGGGGATTACACCGGGGAGCTGTTTTTT
>TRBJ2-7|TRBV30|NA|NA
CAWRGVGIPYEQYF
TGTGCCTGGAGAGGGGTAGGGATCCCCTACGAGCAGTACTTC
>TRBJ1-2|TRBV9|NA|once
CASSVPTLGDPYGYTF
TGTGCCAGCAGCGTACCCACCTTAGGGGACCCTTATGGCTACACCTTC
>TRBJ2-7|TRBV4-2|TRBD2|NA
CASSQSSLGLAGGEQYF
TGTGCCAGCAGCCAATCCAGCCTGGGACTAGCGGGAGGGGAGCAGTACTTC
>TRBJ2-7|TRBV6-6|NA|NA
CASSDRLYEQYF
TGTGCCAGCAGTGACCGACTGTACGAGCAGTACTTC
>TRBJ2-3|TRBV9|TRBD2|NA
CASSPGLADITDTQYF
TGTGCCAGCAGCCCCGGACTAGCGGACATCACAGATACGCAGTATTTT
>TRBJ2-7|TRBV5-6|NA|once
CASSIPEGRLAYEQYF
TGTGCCAGCAGCATCCCCGAGGGACGGCTAGCCTACGAGCAGTACTTC
>TRBJ2-7|TRBV9|TRBD2|NA
CASSPRLAESYEQYF
TGTGCCAGCAGCCCGAGACTAGCGGAATCCTACGAGCAGTACTTC
>TRBJ1-2|TRBV14|TRBD1|NA
CASSPRDSDVYGYTF
TGTGCCAGCAGCCCCCGGGACAGTGATGTCTATGGCTACACCTTC
>TRBJ2-5|TRBV10-3|NA|NA
CAIQGSASSETQYF
TGTGCCATTCAAGGTTCGGCTAGCTCGGAGACCCAGTACTTC
>TRBJ1-1|TRBV6-5|NA|NA
CASSYTGIGTEAFF
TGTGCCAGCAGTTACACAGGGATAGGAACTGAAGCTTTCTTT
>TRBJ2-1|TRBV7-8|TRBD2|once
CASTGLAGGGYNEQFF
TGTGCCAGCACGGGACTAGCGGGAGGAGGGTACAATGAGCAGTTCTTC
>TRBJ2-7|TRBV9|NA|NA
CASSVGSGSPYEQYF
TGTGCCAGCAGCGTAGGGTCAGGGAGTCCCTACGAGCAGTACTTC
>TRBJ1-5|TRBV7-2|NA|NA
CASSLRSLDSNQPQHF
TGTGCCAGCAGCCTGAGGAGCTTAGATAGCAATCAGCCCCAGCATTTT
>TRBJ1-1|TRBV28|TRBD1|NA
CASTWTGGTEAFF
TGTGCCAGCACTTGGACAGGGGGCACTGAAGCTTTCTTT
>TRBJ2-7|TRBV5-4|TRBD2|NA
CASSPPAGGATYEQYF
TGTGCCAGCAGCCCGCCAGCGGGAGGCGCCACCTACGAGCAGTACTTC
>TRBJ2-7|TRBV5-8|NA|NA
CASSITYEQYF
TGTGCCAGCAGCATCACCTACGAGCAGTACTTC
>TRBJ2-7|TRBV6-5|TRBD2|NA
CASSVLAGGPVEQYF
TGTGCCAGCAGTGTTCTAGCGGGAGGGCCTGTCGAGCAGTACTTC
>TRBJ1-1|TRBV11-2|NA|NA
CASSFAGGNTEAFF
TGTGCCAGCAGCTTTGCGGGGGGAAACACTGAAGCTTTCTTT
>TRBJ2-7|TRBV6-5|TRBD2|NA
CASSEAGLYEQYF
TGTGCCAGCAGTGAAGCGGGACTGTACGAGCAGTACTTC
>TRBJ2-7|TRBV2|TRBD1|NA
CASSSDRGYEQYF
TGTGCCAGCAGTTCGGACAGGGGCTACGAGCAGTACTTC
>TRBJ2-7|TRBV4-2|NA|NA
CASSQEPGAYEQYF
TGTGCCAGCAGCCAAGAACCCGGAGCCTACGAGCAGTACTTC
>TRBJ2-7|TRBV4-1|TRBD2|NA
CASSQGAGVRSYEQYF
TGCGCCAGCAGCCAAGGAGCGGGAGTAAGGTCCTACGAGCAGTACTTC
>TRBJ2-5|TRBV5-6|TRBD1|once
CASSGQGKETQYF
TGTGCCAGCAGCGGACAGGGGAAAGAGACCCAGTACTTC
>TRBJ1-2|TRBV6-5|NA|NA
CASSQDGLYGYTF
TGTGCCAGCAGTCAGGACGGGCTCTATGGCTACACCTTC
>TRBJ1-1|TRBV5-5|NA|NA
CASSFDIYTEAFF
TGTGCCAGCAGCTTTGACATATACACTGAAGCTTTCTTT
>TRBJ2-7|TRBV9|NA|NA
CASSVVPAGHYEQYF
TGTGCCAGCAGCGTAGTCCCAGCGGGTCATTACGAGCAGTACTTC
>TRBJ1-5|TRBV28|NA|NA
CASSFTGLDLQPQHF
TGTGCCAGCAGTTTTACAGGGTTGGACCTTCAGCCCCAGCATTTT
>TRBJ2-7|TRBV5-5|NA|NA
CASSEVRYEQYF
TGTGCCAGCAGCGAGGTAAGGTACGAGCAGTACTTC
>TRBJ2-7|TRBV29-1|TRBD1|few
CSVTFTGALYEQYF
TGCAGCGTTACCTTTACAGGGGCCCTCTACGAGCAGTACTTC
>TRBJ2-6|TRBV30|NA|NA
CAWSASGANVLTF
TGTGCCTGGAGTGCCTCTGGGGCCAACGTCCTGACTTTC
>TRBJ2-3|TRBV7-9|TRBD2|NA
CASSLAPIAGAADTQYF
TGTGCCAGCAGCTTAGCGCCCATAGCGGGTGCGGCAGATACGCAGTATTTT
>TRBJ2-1|TRBV7-2|NA|NA
CASSLDAGTDEQFF
TGTGCCAGCAGCTTAGACGCAGGGACCGATGAGCAGTTCTTC
>TRBJ2-1|TRBV4-1|TRBD1|NA
CASSQPDGQGQGEQFF
TGCGCCAGCAGCCAACCCGACGGACAGGGGCAGGGTGAGCAGTTCTTC
>TRBJ2-3|TRBV19|NA|NA
CASSIVFSTDTQYF
TGTGCCAGTAGTATTGTTTTCAGTACAGATACGCAGTATTTT
>TRBJ2-1|TRBV7-2|TRBD2|NA
CASSLMAGGPGNEQFF
TGTGCCAGCAGCTTAATGGCGGGAGGGCCGGGAAATGAGCAGTTCTTC
>TRBJ2-2|TRBV19|NA|NA
CASSIVGGTGELFF
TGTGCCAGTAGTATAGTAGGGGGCACCGGGGAGCTGTTTTTT
>TRBJ1-3|TRBV9|NA|NA
CASSGGTGNTIYF
TGTGCCAGCAGCGGAGGGACTGGAAACACCATATATTTT
>TRBJ2-1|TRBV7-9|TRBD1|once
CASSLGQGLYNEQFF
TGTGCCAGCAGCCTGGGACAGGGCCTATACAATGAGCAGTTCTTC
>TRBJ2-1|TRBV19|NA|NA
CASSIPFLSSYNEQFF
TGTGCCAGTAGTATCCCCTTTCTAAGCTCCTACAATGAGCAGTTCTTC
>TRBJ2-3|TRBV27|TRBD2|NA
CASVPLGLAGGSDTQYF
TGTGCCAGCGTCCCCCTTGGACTAGCGGGAGGCTCAGATACGCAGTATTTT
>TRBJ2-7|TRBV4-3|TRBD2|NA
CASSQSLRLAGPYEQYF
TGCGCCAGCAGCCAATCCCTAAGGCTAGCGGGCCCCTACGAGCAGTACTTC
>TRBJ2-3|TRBV7-3|TRBD2|NA
CASSLWLAGGTDTQYF
TGTGCCAGCAGCTTATGGCTAGCGGGAGGCACAGATACGCAGTATTTT
>TRBJ1-1|TRBV7-9|NA|NA
CASSLDIWGQDTEAFF
TGTGCCAGCAGCTTAGATATTTGGGGGCAGGACACTGAAGCTTTCTTT